The clone carrying this T cell receptor (beta chain) came up a few times. What it binds is not known. This CDR3 region has 14 residues. Trimming cost V 2 bases and J 8 bases; bases outside gene matches: 7. CDR1 is KGHDR, CDR2 SFDVKD, per germline. This sample is drawn from a study of T cell repertoires in cytomegalovirus infection. Background on the study: Carrying CMV and the relevant HLA type showed in public TCR beta signatures.

MiXCR, applied by TCRdb to the reads, yields one record per CDR3 protein. The sample carries 49,000 or so distinct CDR3 sequences, about a fifth recorded once. Study observations and caveats: HLA-C-restricted TCR beta clonotypes specific for CMV led the ex vivo response.

The TCR was taken from a human donor in good health (CMV status not recorded). Some clones in this sample may be carry-over from other donors' samples. The chain is built from TRBV24-1 and TRBJ1-1, with TRBD1 matching over 7 bases. This material consisted of CD8+ T cells from cultured PBMCs, taken from culture after CMV antigen stimulation. The CDR3 is CATSDSQTGSEAFF. The CDR3, as DNA: TGTGCCACCAGTGATTCGCAGACAGGGTCGGAAGCTTTCTTT.